Shown below are 23 T cell receptor beta chains from a single sample sequenced in a study of blood T cell repertoires in COVID-19. TCRdb's copy holds only in-frame clones and misses some; the assay was immunoSEQ multiplex PCR. Of roughly 200,000 clones listed, approximately 83% are singletons. The sequenced sample was peripheral blood. Every receptor here comes from a human donor with active or convalescent COVID-19. The donor label of this sample is uncertain.

The rearrangement uses TRBV6-2 or TRBV6-3 and TRBJ1-1; D remains ambiguous. Between the trimmed V and J ends, which lost 0 bases and 0 bases, there was a span of 11 bases. The CDR3 length is 16 residues. Germline lookup yields CDR1 MNHEY and CDR2 SVGEGT. CDR3 nucleotide sequence: TGTGCCAGCAGTTACTCCTACACAGTGATGAACACTGAAGCTTTCTTT. Its protein product is CASSYSYTVMNTEAFF.

The gene calls are TRBV5-5 and TRBJ1-2; D is ambiguous. Germline V gene sequence: CDR1 SGHKS, CDR2 YYEKEE (reference sequence). Trimming removed 4 bases at V and 5 bases at J, with 9 bases between. The CDR3 totals 12 residues. The CDR3, as DNA: TGTGCCAGCAGCCCGGTCGGGTATGGCTACACCTTC. This codes for CASSPVGYGYTF.

This chain connects TRBV14 to TRBJ1-6, with D maybe TRBD1 (6 bases). The CDR3 covers 16 residues. The V gene's germline CDR1 is SGHDN and CDR2 FVKESK. Trimming shortened V by 0 bases and J by 7 bases, and 13 bases separated the two germline ends. The CDR3 sequence is CASSQDPGQNNSPLHF. As DNA, the CDR3 is TGTGCCAGCAGCCAAGACCCCGGACAGAACAATTCACCCCTCCACTTT.

This clone was detected many times. The chain joins TRBV9 to TRBJ2-5; 11 nucleotides line up with TRBD2. Germline CDR1 and CDR2: SGDLS and YYNGEE. V shed 6 bases, J shed 4 bases, and the junction held 8 bases outside the gene matches. The CDR3 contains 15 residues. CDR3: CASTVTSGGRETQYF. CDR3 DNA: TGTGCCAGCACAGTAACTAGCGGGGGCCGAGAGACCCAGTACTTC.

The rearrangement uses TRBV29-1 and TRBJ2-5, with D tentatively TRBD2 (6 bases). V shed 1 base and J shed 3 bases, with 9 bases lying between them. Germline V gene sequence: CDR1 SQVTM, CDR2 ANQGSEA. The CDR3 covers 13 residues. The CDR3 nucleotides read TGCAGCGTTGAAGGCGGGGCAGAAGAGACCCAGTACTTC. It translates to CSVEGGAEETQYF.

V is TRBV7-6 and J is TRBJ2-3; unclear D gene. This CDR3 has 15 amino acids. V lost 0 bases, J lost 3 bases, and 10 bases lay in between. Germline assignment: CDR1 SGHVS and CDR2 FNYEAQ. The chain's CDR3 is CASSLAQVVTDTQYF. The CDR3 DNA is TGTGCCAGCAGCTTAGCGCAGGTAGTAACAGATACGCAGTATTTT.

The CDR3 loop is CASSFQGGSYEQYF. CDR3 bases: TGCGCCAGCAGCTTCCAGGGGGGCTCCTACGAGCAGTACTTC. This sequence joins TRBV5-1 and TRBJ2-7, with a tentative D call TRBD1 (7 bases). The length of the CDR3 is 14 residues. The V and J ends lost 2 bases and 0 bases respectively, with 9 bases between them. Per germline, CDR1 SGHRS and CDR2 YFSETQ.

This chain joins TRBV27 and TRBJ1-1; 10 nucleotides line up with TRBD1. CDR1 and CDR2 from the germline V gene are MNHEY and SMNVEV (reference sequence). This CDR3 contains 17 residues. V lost 5 bases, J lost 2 bases, and 11 bases stayed unmatched. CDR3 amino acids: CASSDVGWDRGNTEAFF. In DNA, the CDR3 is TGTGCCAGCAGTGATGTAGGGTGGGACAGGGGAAACACTGAAGCTTTCTTT.

The J gene is TRBJ2-5, the V gene TRBV3-1 (or the pseudogene TRBV3-2); 10 bases match TRBD2. The germline V gene encodes CDR1 LGHDT and CDR2 YNNKEL (reference sequence). CDR3 size: 16 residues. Germline trimming cut 4 bases from V and 6 bases from J; bases unmatched to any gene: 11. The CDR3 reads CASSRHRAGGPKTQYF. CDR3 sequence (DNA): TGTGCCAGCAGCCGGCATAGAGCGGGGGGGCCGAAGACCCAGTACTTC.

This chain connects TRBV10-2 to TRBJ1-2; the match to TRBD1 covers 7 bases. The junction had 8 bases not matched to a gene; V was cut back by 8 bases and J by 8 bases. This CDR3 is 12 amino acids long. From germline, CDR1 is WSHSY and CDR2 SAAADI. CDR3 amino acids: CASRQGTLGYTF. The CDR3 DNA sequence: TGCGCCAGCCGACAGGGAACTTTGGGCTACACCTTC.

Only a few counts were recorded for this clone. V usage is TRBV5-1 and J usage is TRBJ1-5; a weak D match, TRBD1 (6 bases). V lost 4 bases and J lost 0, with 14 bases in between. The CDR3 spans 16 residues. Per germline, CDR1 SGHRS and CDR2 YFSETQ. CDR3 in amino acids: CASSARQADSNQPQHF. CDR3 nucleotides: TGCGCCAGCAGCGCCCGACAGGCGGATAGCAATCAGCCCCAGCATTTT. Together with reference TRBV5-1 and TRBJ1-5, the CDR3 gives the full variable domain: KAGVTQTPRYLIKTRGQQVTLSCSPISGHRSVSWYQQTPGQGLQFLFEYFSETQRNKGNFPGRFSGRQFSNSRSEMNVSTLELGDSALYLCASSARQADSNQPQHFGDGTRLSIL.

The V and J genes are TRBV15 and TRBJ2-1; 16 nucleotides match TRBD2. This CDR3 region has 16 residues. Germline values: CDR1 LNHNV, CDR2 YYDKDF (reference sequence). V trimming: 5 bases; J trimming: 9 bases; junction bases outside the gene matches: 7. CDR3 sequence: CATSGRGLAGGTEQFF. The CDR3 nucleotides read TGTGCCACCAGCGGTAGGGGACTAGCGGGGGGGACTGAGCAGTTCTTC.

This chain connects TRBV6-4 to TRBJ2-1, with TRBD2 identical over 7 bases. The junction had 4 bases not matched to a gene; V was cut back by 3 bases and J by 5 bases. From germline, CDR1 is MRHNA and CDR2 SNTAGT. CDR3 length equals 14 residues. The CDR3 loop reads CASSEAGDHNEQFF. The DNA of the CDR3 is TGTGCCAGCAGTGAGGCGGGAGACCACAATGAGCAGTTCTTC.

This chain joins TRBV30 and TRBJ1-2; D might be TRBD1 (5 bases). CDR1 is GTSNPN, CDR2 SVGIG, per germline (reference sequence). This CDR3 has 14 amino acids. Trimming removed 8 bases at V and 2 bases at J, with 18 bases between. CDR3 sequence: CAGGQGHSNYGYTF. In nucleotides, the CDR3 is TGTGCCGGCGGCCAGGGCCACTCCAACTATGGCTACACCTTC.

The chain links TRBV3-1 (or the pseudogene TRBV3-2) to TRBJ2-7, with D unclear. Looked up from germline, CDR1 is LGHDT and CDR2 is YNNKEL (reference sequence). The CDR3 is made up of 12 amino acids. V dropped 6 bases and J dropped 2 bases, with 8 bases sitting between them. CDR3 amino acids: CASSQRAYEQYF. The CDR3, as DNA: TGTGCCAGCAGTCAAAGAGCCTACGAGCAGTACTTC.

As for this clone: The same CDR3 can be traced to other DNA sequences in this sample. The V gene is TRBV6-5, the J gene TRBJ2-7, with 7 bases aligning to TRBD1. The CDR3 contains 11 residues. Per the germline V gene, CDR1 is MNHEY and CDR2 is SVGAGI. With V trimmed by 8 bases and J by 3 bases, 1 base remained unmatched. CDR3 protein: CASGDSYEQYF. DNA of the CDR3: TGTGCCAGCGGGGACAGCTACGAGCAGTACTTC.

The chain couples TRBV3-1 (or the pseudogene TRBV3-2) to TRBJ1-5; no definite D call. Trimming cost V 3 bases and J 14 bases, with 17 bases left between them. Germline V lookup: CDR1 LGHDT, CDR2 YNNKEL (reference sequence). This CDR3 has 13 amino acids. CDR3 sequence (DNA): TGTGCCAGCAGCCAGGCAGCTCGAGGTTCCAAGCATTTT. This translates into CASSQAARGSKHF.

The V call is TRBV7-9, the J call TRBJ2-3, with 8 bases matching TRBD2. V lost 1 base and J lost 5; bases outside the gene matches: 8. CDR3 length equals 16 residues. The V gene's germline CDR1 is SEHNR and CDR2 FQNEAQ (reference sequence). This chain's CDR3 is CASSLGAGRAGDTQYF. The CDR3, as DNA: TGTGCCAGCAGCTTAGGGGCCGGGAGGGCCGGAGATACGCAGTATTTT.

The chain joins TRBV7-2 to TRBJ2-2; 9 positions agree with TRBD2. CDR1 and CDR2 (germline): SGHTA, FQGNSA. V gave up 3 bases and J gave up 5 bases; unmatched junction bases: 4. CDR3 length equals 15 residues. The CDR3 is CASSFWRGGTGELFF. Here the CDR3 DNA reads TGTGCCAGCAGCTTTTGGCGGGGGGGGACCGGGGAGCTGTTTTTT.

This clone was counted a single time. The rearrangement links TRBV7-3 to TRBJ2-5, with D possibly matching TRBD1 (5 bases). This CDR3 has 13 amino acids. Per germline, CDR1 SGHTA and CDR2 FQGTGA. V dropped 5 bases and J dropped 12 bases, with 19 bases sitting between them. In DNA, the CDR3 is TGTGCCAGCAGCGCCCAAGCCGCAGGGCTGAAGTACTTC. This sequence encodes CASSAQAAGLKYF.

The chain employs TRBV18 and TRBJ2-1, with D unresolved. V was trimmed by 4 bases and J by 10 bases, leaving 11 bases between them. Germline V gene lookup returns CDR1 KGHSH and CDR2 LQKENI. The CDR3 is made up of 12 amino acids. The CDR3 sequence: CASSHKSREQFF. The CDR3 nucleotides read TGTGCCAGCTCACATAAATCCCGGGAGCAGTTCTTC.

This rearrangement joins TRBV12-5 to TRBJ2-3, with D maybe TRBD2 (6 bases). Looked up from germline, CDR1 is LGHNT and CDR2 is FRNRAP. CDR3 length: 15 residues. Trimming pared 0 bases from V and 8 bases from J, leaving 15 bases between. CDR3 region: CASGLVATRGGTQYF. In DNA, the CDR3 is TGTGCTAGTGGTTTGGTAGCCACCCGGGGAGGTACGCAGTATTTT. The full variable domain, completed using reference TRBV12-5 and TRBJ2-3, is DARVTQTPRHKVTEMGQEVTMRCQPILGHNTVFWYRQTMMQGLELLAYFRNRAPLDDSGMPKDRFSAEMPDATLATLKIQPSEPRDSAVYFCASGLVATRGGTQYFGPGTRLTVL.

This clone was counted a few times. The gene calls are TRBV6-2 or TRBV6-3 and TRBJ1-2; D possibly corresponds to TRBD1 (6 bases). This CDR3 has 14 residues. V was shortened by 1 base and J by 7 bases, with 13 bases between the two germline ends. Germline loops: CDR1 MNHEY, CDR2 SVGEGT. In DNA form, the CDR3 reads TGTGCCAGCAGTTACTTGGTGGGGGCCGGTGGCTACACCTTC. Translating gives CASSYLVGAGGYTF.